This T cell receptor (beta chain) was captured in a study of blood T cell repertoires in COVID-19. About the study: Samples came from the United States, Italy and Spain, spanning acute and convalescent COVID-19.

Some clones are missing from TCRdb's copy, which holds only in-frame ones; the method was immunoSEQ multiplex PCR. The data show approximately 350,000 clones, about 90% seen once. CDR1 SGHVS and CDR2 FNYEAQ come from the germline V gene. The V gene end was trimmed by 5 bases and the J gene end by 1 base; junction bases not matched to a gene: 10. The CDR3 consists of 16 residues. This TCR came from a man aged 40-55 years with acute or convalescent COVID-19. Sequenced: peripheral blood. The chain has TRBV7-6 and TRBJ2-7, with 8 positions matching TRBD2. The CDR3 protein is CASSASAGGGSYEQYF. CDR3 nucleotides: TGTGCCAGCAGCGCTTCGGCGGGAGGAGGTTCCTACGAGCAGTACTTC.